At least ten counts were recorded for the clone carrying this T cell receptor beta chain. Its specificity is not known. Per the germline V gene, CDR1 is DFQATT and CDR2 is SNEGSKA (reference sequence). The CDR3 contains 16 residues. V was clipped by 4 bases and J by 5 bases, with 23 bases between them. TCRdb processed the 5' RACE reads anew with MiXCR; each CDR3 protein has one entry. The sample consists of 120,000 or so distinct CDR3 sequences, about 3.4% of them appearing once. This sample stems from a study of neurological immune-mediated disorders. Overall study results and limits: There were no CDR3 amino acid sequences shared by expanded clones across subjects, a result suggesting private repertoires in all groups. Neither clinical nor MRI features were associated with the multiple sclerosis repertoire cluster. When the repertoires were sorted by phylogenetic grouping, those of 18 of 34 multiple sclerosis patients ended up in one related-CDR3 cluster, a possible signature.

This chain uses TRBV20-1 with TRBJ2-5, with D possibly being TRBD1 (7 bases). The receptor was derived from a woman aged 25 to 39 with multiple sclerosis. The sample was PBMCs. The CDR3 DNA reads TGCAGTGCTACCGGGTGGGCGACAGGGACTCGGGAGACCCAGTACTTC. The encoded protein is CSATGWATGTRETQYF.